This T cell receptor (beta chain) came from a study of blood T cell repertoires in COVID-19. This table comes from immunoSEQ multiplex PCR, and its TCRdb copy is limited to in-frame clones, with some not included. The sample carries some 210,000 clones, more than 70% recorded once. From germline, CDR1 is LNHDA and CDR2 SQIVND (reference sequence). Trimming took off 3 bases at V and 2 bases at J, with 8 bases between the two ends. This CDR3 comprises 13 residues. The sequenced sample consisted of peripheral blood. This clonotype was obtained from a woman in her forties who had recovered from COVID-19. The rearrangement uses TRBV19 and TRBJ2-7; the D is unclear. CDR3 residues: CASSIASTYEQYF. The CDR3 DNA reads TGTGCCAGTAGTATCGCGAGTACCTACGAGCAGTACTTC.